Included here is one T cell receptor beta chain sequence, with context. Measured with immunoSEQ multiplex PCR; TCRdb has only the in-frame clones, and not every one. The table has 100,000 to 150,000 clones, around nine tenths seen once. The sample comes from a study of blood T cell repertoires in COVID-19. The germline V and J ends were trimmed by 3 bases and 5 bases, with 10 bases remaining between them. Germline CDR1 KGHSH, CDR2 LQKENI. This CDR3 spans 13 amino acids. The chain joins TRBV18 to TRBJ2-5; D is unclear. This receptor was taken from a man aged 50-60 years with active COVID-19. The sequenced material came from peripheral blood. The CDR3 region is CASSPSRPETQYF. CDR3 sequence (DNA): TGTGCCAGCTCACCGTCCCGTCCGGAGACCCAGTACTTC.